Reported below is one TCR beta chain. The antigen is undetermined. This table comes from immunoSEQ multiplex PCR, and its TCRdb copy is limited to in-frame clones, with some not included. This sample yields about 500,000 clones, of which 89% are seen a single time; over 1.5% belongs to the top ten. This sample stems from a study of Ad26.COV2.S vaccination and SARS-CoV-2 variants. Looking at the study overall: The Ad26.COV2.S arm of the COV1001 trial was where the donor was placed.

Treatment indicated: roughly 19 received Ad26.COV2.S at low or high dose, single or two shots; roughly five received placebo; per-sample allocation not given. Sampling occurred on day 63 after the first vaccine or placebo injection. In the vaccine, an Ad26 vector expressed the SARS-CoV-2 spike of the Wuhan strain. V shed 4 bases and J 6 bases; nucleotides not matched to a gene: 6. Germline loops: CDR1 SNHLY, CDR2 FYNNEI. CDR3 length equals 15 residues. Study conclusions and caveats: Reportedly, after vaccination the spike-specific CD8+ and CD4+ T cell responses displayed substantial breadth. Across vaccine and placebo recipients, the breadth of non-spike TCRs was similar.

Sequences were derived from peripheral blood, sampled in a trial of Ad26.COV2.S vaccine versus placebo. The clonotype was recovered from a person aged 18-65 years who received the Ad26.COV2.S COVID-19 vaccine or a placebo. The chain combines TRBV2 with TRBJ1-5, with TRBD1 matching 10 bases. The CDR3: CASSVLDRGSQPQHF. CDR3 DNA: TGTGCCAGCAGTGTTTTGGACAGGGGGAGTCAGCCCCAGCATTTT.